The entry that follows covers one T cell receptor (beta chain) sequence. Its antigen is unknown. The data were obtained in a study of cytomegalovirus exposure and HLA in healthy donors. Turning to the study itself: Among a few hundred genotyped donors, about 80% fell in the Caucasian-associated ancestry cluster. Whole-study results and caveats: A later examination showed that TCR association rates differed by HLA locus, with DRB1 most and HLA-C fewest. Productive status was seen about 87% or about 30% of the time for most TCR beta V segments in an earlier analysis.

PCR amplification relied on 60 Vbeta primers (plus 13 Jbeta primers). TCRdb's copy holds only in-frame clones and misses some; the assay was immunoSEQ multiplex PCR. The table lists 150,000 or so clones, about 80% of them singletons, with roughly 13% in the top ten. The sequencing input was PBMCs. The receptor comes from a man younger than 45 in good health and CMV-seropositive.

Written as DNA, the CDR3 is TGTGCCAGCAGCCGGGCGGGACAGAGTAACAATGAAAAACTGTTTTTT. Protein: CASSRAGQSNNEKLFF. The J gene is TRBJ1-4, the V gene TRBV4-2, with 7 bases lining up with TRBD1. Per germline, CDR1 LGHNA and CDR2 YNFKEQ. The CDR3 sequence is 16 residues long. Germline trimming cut 4 bases from V and 5 bases from J; bases unmatched to any gene: 10.